This T cell receptor beta chain was obtained from a study of cytomegalovirus exposure and HLA in healthy donors. A word on this clone: What it recognizes is unknown.

The PCR made use of 60 Vbeta and 13 Jbeta primers. Generated by immunoSEQ multiplex PCR, the TCRdb table keeps only in-frame clones and is missing some. The top ten clones hold about 2% of a sample with around 150,000 clones, around 84% of them seen once. The CDR3 length is 15 residues. The germline V gene encodes CDR1 MNHNY and CDR2 SVGAGI (reference sequence). V lost 6 bases to trimming and J lost 3 bases, with 15 bases between them. Study-level findings and limits: Confirmation was obtained in vitro that a few CMV-associated chains are specific for CMV antigens.

V is TRBV6-6 and J is TRBJ1-5, with D possibly being TRBD1 (6 bases). Sequences were obtained from PBMCs. This receptor was obtained from a man between 18 and 35 years old in good health and CMV-seropositive. CDR3 in amino acids: CASSLTGLYNQPQHF. The CDR3 DNA follows: TGTGCCAGCAGCCTAACAGGGTTGTACAATCAGCCCCAGCATTTT.